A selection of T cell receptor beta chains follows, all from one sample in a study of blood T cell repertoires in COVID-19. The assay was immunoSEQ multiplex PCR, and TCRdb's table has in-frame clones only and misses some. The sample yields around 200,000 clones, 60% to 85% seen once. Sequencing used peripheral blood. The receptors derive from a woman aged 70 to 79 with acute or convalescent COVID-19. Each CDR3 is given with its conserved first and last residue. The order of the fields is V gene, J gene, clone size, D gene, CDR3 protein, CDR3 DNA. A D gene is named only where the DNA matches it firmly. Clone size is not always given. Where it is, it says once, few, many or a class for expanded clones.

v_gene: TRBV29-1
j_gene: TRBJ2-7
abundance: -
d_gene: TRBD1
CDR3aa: CSVARTTGQGGGEQYF
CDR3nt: TGCAGCGTTGCCCGTACCACCGGACAGGGAGGAGGCGAGCAGTACTTC

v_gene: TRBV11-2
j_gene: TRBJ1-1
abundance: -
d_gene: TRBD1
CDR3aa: CASSSQGAGTEAFF
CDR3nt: TGTGCCAGCAGCTCACAGGGGGCCGGCACTGAAGCTTTCTTT

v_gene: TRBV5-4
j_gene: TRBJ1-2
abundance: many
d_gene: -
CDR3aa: CASSWRADAYGYTF
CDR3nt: TGTGCCAGCAGCTGGCGGGCAGACGCTTATGGCTACACCTTC

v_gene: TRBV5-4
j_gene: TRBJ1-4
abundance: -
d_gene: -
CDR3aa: CASSLVGGDEKLFF
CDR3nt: TGTGCCAGCAGCTTGGTCGGGGGGGATGAAAAACTGTTTTTT

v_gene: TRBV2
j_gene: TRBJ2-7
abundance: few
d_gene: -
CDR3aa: CASSFGELGTYEQYF
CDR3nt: TGTGCCAGCAGTTTTGGGGAGTTGGGCACCTACGAGCAGTACTTC

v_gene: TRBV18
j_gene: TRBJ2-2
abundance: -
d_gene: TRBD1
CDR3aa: CASSPRDRDSSELFF
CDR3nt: TGTGCCAGCTCACCACGAGACAGGGATAGCTCGGAGCTGTTTTTT

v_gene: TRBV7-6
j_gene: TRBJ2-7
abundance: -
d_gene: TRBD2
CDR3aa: CASSSLLAGAAKEEYEQYF
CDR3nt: TGTGCCAGCAGCTCGTTACTAGCGGGAGCGGCTAAGGAAGAGTACGAGCAGTACTTC

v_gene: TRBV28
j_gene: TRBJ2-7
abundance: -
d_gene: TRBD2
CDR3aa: CASSLLGRTSGTYEQYF
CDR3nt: TGTGCCAGCAGCTTACTCGGAAGGACTAGCGGAACCTACGAGCAGTACTTC

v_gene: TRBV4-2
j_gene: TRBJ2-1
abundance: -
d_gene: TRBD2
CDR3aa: CASSQGGSTAGEKFEQFF
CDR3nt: TGTGCCAGCAGCCAAGGTGGGTCGACGGCGGGAGAAAAATTTGAGCAGTTCTTC

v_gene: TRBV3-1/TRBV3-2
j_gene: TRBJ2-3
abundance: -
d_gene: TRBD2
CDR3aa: CASSLRLAGGPDTQYF
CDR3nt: TGTGCCAGCAGCCTCCGACTAGCGGGAGGGCCAGATACGCAGTATTTT

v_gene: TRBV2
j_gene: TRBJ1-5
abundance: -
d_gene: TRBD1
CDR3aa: CASSEPGGIQPQHF
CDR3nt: TGTGCCAGCTCCGAGCCAGGGGGGATTCAGCCCCAGCATTTT

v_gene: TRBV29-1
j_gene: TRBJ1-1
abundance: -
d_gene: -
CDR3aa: CSVNAGAEAFF
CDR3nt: TGCAGCGTTAATGCGGGCGCTGAAGCTTTCTTT

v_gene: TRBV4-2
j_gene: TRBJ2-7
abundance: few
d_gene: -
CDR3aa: CASSQGASRYEQYF
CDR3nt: TGTGCCAGCAGCCAAGGGGCTAGCAGGTACGAGCAGTACTTC

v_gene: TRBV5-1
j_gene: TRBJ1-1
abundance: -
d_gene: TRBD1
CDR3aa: CASSPQGGNTEAFF
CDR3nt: TGCGCCAGCAGCCCCCAGGGGGGTAACACTGAAGCTTTCTTT

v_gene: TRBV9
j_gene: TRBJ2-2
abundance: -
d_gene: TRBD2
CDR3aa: CASSVFPGGPGTGELFF
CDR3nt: TGTGCCAGCAGCGTATTCCCGGGAGGGCCTGGGACCGGGGAGCTGTTTTTT

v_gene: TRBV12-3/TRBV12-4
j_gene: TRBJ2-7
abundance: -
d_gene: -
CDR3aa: CASSFQGNEQYF
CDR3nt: TGTGCCAGCAGTTTTCAGGGGAACGAGCAGTACTTC

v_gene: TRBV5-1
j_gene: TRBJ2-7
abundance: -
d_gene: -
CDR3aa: CASSLGGTASYEQYF
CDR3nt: TGCGCCAGCAGCTTGGGCGGGACAGCCTCCTACGAGCAGTACTTC

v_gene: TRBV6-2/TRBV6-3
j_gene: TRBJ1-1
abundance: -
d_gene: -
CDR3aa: CASSYSAHTEAFF
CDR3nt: TGTGCCAGCAGTTACTCAGCGCACACTGAAGCTTTCTTT

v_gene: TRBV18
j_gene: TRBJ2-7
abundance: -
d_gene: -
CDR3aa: CASSPGPSTYEQYF
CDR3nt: TGTGCCAGCTCACCGGGGCCATCTACCTACGAGCAGTACTTC

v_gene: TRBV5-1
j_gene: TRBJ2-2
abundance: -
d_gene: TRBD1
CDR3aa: CASSVGTGGIGPGELFF
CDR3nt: TGCGCCAGCAGCGTGGGAACAGGGGGCATAGGGCCCGGGGAGCTGTTTTTT

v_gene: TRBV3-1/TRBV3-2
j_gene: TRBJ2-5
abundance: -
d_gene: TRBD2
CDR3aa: CASSQGRRLAGEETQYF
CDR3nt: TGTGCCAGCAGCCAAGGTCGCCGACTAGCGGGTGAAGAGACCCAGTACTTC

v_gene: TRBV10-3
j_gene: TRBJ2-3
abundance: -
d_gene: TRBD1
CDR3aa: CAINPGQGGTDTQYF
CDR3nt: TGTGCCATCAACCCGGGACAGGGAGGAACAGATACGCAGTATTTT

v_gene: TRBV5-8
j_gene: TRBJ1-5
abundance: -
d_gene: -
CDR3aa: CASTWGGRDQPQHF
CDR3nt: TGTGCCAGCACCTGGGGGGGACGGGACCAGCCCCAGCATTTT

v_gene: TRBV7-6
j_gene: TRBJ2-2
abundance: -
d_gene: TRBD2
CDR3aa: CASSLESGSGTGELFF
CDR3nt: TGTGCCAGCAGCTTAGAGAGCGGGAGTGGCACCGGGGAGCTGTTTTTT

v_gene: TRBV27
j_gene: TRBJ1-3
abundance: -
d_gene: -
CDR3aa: CASSSYSKISGNTIYF
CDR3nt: TGTGCCAGCAGTTCGTACAGTAAAATATCTGGAAACACCATATATTTT

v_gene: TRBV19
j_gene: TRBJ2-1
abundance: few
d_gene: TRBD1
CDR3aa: CASSWGDRGFF
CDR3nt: TGTGCCAGTAGTTGGGGGGACAGGGGGTTCTTC

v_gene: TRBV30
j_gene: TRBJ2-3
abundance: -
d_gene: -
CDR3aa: CAWSRGSGGNTDTQYF
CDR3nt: TGTGCCTGGTCAAGGGGATCCGGGGGAAACACAGATACGCAGTATTTT

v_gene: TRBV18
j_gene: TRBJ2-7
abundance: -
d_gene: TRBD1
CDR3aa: CASSPGTGDYEQYF
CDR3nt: TGTGCCAGCTCGCCCGGGACAGGGGACTACGAGCAGTACTTC

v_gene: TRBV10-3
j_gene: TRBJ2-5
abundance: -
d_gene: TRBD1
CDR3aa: CAISERIRDRGLGQETQYF
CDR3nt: TGTGCCATCAGTGAGCGTATACGGGACAGGGGGCTGGGGCAAGAGACCCAGTACTTC

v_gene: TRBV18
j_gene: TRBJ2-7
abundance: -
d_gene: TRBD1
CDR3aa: CASSPPRLPGGVFGEQYF
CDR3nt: TGTGCCAGCTCACCACCGAGATTACCAGGGGGCGTTTTCGGCGAGCAGTACTTC

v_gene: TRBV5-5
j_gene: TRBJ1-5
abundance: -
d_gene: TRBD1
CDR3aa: CASSRDSGNQPQHF
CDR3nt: TGTGCCAGCAGCCGGGACAGTGGCAATCAGCCCCAGCATTTT

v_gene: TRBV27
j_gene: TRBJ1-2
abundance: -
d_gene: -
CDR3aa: CASSLSAGGSYGYTF
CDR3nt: TGTGCCAGCAGTTTATCGGCCGGAGGTAGCTATGGCTACACCTTC

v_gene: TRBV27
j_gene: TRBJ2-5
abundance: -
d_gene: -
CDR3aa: CASSRTAQETQYF
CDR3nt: TGTGCCAGCAGTCGGACAGCCCAAGAGACCCAGTACTTC

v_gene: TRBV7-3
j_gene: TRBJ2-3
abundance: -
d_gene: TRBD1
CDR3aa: CASSLTLPGQANKGADTQYF
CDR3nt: TGTGCCAGCAGCTTGACCCTCCCGGGACAGGCGAATAAGGGCGCAGATACGCAGTATTTT

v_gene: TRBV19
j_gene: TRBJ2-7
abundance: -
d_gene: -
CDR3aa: CASSIWDLREEQYF
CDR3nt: TGTGCCAGTAGTATTTGGGACCTCCGGGAGGAGCAGTACTTC

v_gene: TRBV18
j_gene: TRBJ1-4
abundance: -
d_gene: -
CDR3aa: CASSQQGPTNEKLFF
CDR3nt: TGTGCCAGCTCTCAACAGGGCCCAACTAATGAAAAACTGTTTTTT

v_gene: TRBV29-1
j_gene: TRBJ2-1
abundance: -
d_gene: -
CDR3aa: CSVAPGSSYNEQFF
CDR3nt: TGCAGCGTCGCCCCGGGGAGCTCCTACAATGAGCAGTTCTTC

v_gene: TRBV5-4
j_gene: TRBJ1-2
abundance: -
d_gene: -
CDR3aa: CASSQQGVDYGYTF
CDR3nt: TGTGCCAGCAGCCAACAGGGAGTAGACTATGGCTACACCTTC

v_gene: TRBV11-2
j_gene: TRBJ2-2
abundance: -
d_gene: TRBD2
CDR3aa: CASSPRGGANTGELFF
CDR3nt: TGTGCCAGCAGCCCCCGGGGGGGGGCGAACACCGGGGAGCTGTTTTTT

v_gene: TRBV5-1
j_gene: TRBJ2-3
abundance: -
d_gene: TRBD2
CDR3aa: CASSLGLAGDADTQYF
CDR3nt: TGCGCCAGCAGCTTGGGATTAGCGGGAGATGCAGATACGCAGTATTTT

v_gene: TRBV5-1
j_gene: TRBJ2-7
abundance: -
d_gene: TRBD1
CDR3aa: CASSFTGQRSYEQYF
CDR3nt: TGCGCCAGCAGCTTTACGGGACAGAGGAGCTACGAGCAGTACTTC

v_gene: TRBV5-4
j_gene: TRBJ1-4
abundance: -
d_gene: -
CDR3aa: CASSSQDRPRAKLFF
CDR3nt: TGTGCCAGCAGCTCCCAGGACCGACCCAGGGCTAAACTGTTTTTT

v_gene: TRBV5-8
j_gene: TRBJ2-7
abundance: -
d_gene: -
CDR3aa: CASSLAGTPSYEQYF
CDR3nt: TGTGCCAGCAGCTTGGCCGGGACACCCTCCTACGAGCAGTACTTC

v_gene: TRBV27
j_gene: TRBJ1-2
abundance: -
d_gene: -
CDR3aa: CASSFRPYVAGKTSNYGYTF
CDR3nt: TGTGCCAGCAGTTTTAGGCCTTATGTAGCAGGGAAAACGTCTAACTATGGCTACACCTTC

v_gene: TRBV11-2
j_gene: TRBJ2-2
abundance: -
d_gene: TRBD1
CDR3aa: CASSDGTERTGELFF
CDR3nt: TGTGCCAGCAGCGACGGGACAGAAAGGACCGGGGAGCTGTTTTTT